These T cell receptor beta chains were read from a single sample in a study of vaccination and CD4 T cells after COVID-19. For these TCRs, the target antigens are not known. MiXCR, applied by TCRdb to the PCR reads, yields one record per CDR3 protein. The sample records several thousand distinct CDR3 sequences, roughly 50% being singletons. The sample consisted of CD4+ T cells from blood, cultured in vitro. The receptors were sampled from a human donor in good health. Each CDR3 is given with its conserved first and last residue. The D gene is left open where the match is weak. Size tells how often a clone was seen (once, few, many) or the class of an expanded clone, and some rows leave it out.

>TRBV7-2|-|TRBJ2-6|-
TGTGCCAGCAGCTTAGAGGAGGGATTCTCTGGGGCCAACGTCCTGACTTTC
CASSLEEGFSGANVLTF
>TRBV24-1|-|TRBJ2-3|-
TGTGCCACCAGTGAAGCAGGGCCGACAGATACGCAGTATTTT
CATSEAGPTDTQYF
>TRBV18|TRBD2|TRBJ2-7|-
TGTGCCAGCTCACCCCTTCCCTCAACTAGCGGGAGGTTCTACGAGCAGTACTTC
CASSPLPSTSGRFYEQYF
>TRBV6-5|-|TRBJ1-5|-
TGTGCCAGCAGTTCTACTAGGGGGGGGGGCAATCAGCCCCAGCATTTT
CASSSTRGGGNQPQHF
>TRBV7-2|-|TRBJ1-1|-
TGTGCCAGCAGCCCGGACAGTGAAGCTTTCTTT
CASSPDSEAFF
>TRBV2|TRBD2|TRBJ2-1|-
TGTGCCAGCATGCAGGGACTAGCGGGGGAGCAGTTCTTC
CASMQGLAGEQFF
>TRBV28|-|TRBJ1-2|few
TGTGCCAGCAGTGTGGGGTATGGTGGCTACACCTTC
CASSVGYGGYTF
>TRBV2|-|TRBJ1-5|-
TGTGCCAGCAGTGAAGCGCGAGGGGAAACTCAGCCCCAGCATTTT
CASSEARGETQPQHF
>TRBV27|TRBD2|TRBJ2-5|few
TGTGCCAGCAGTTTATCGGCGGGGGGCGCACTGTGGGAGACCCAGTACTTC
CASSLSAGGALWETQYF
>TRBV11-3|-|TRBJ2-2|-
TGTGCCAGCAGCTTAGGTGGAAGCACCGGGGAGCTGTTTTTT
CASSLGGSTGELFF
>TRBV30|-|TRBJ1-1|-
TGTGCCTGGAGTGTGGGGAACTCTGAAGCTTTCTTT
CAWSVGNSEAFF
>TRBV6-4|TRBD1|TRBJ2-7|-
TGTGCCAGCCCTAAAAAGGGGACAGGGGGTCCGGTTGAGCAGTACTTC
CASPKKGTGGPVEQYF
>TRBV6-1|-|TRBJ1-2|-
TGTGCCAGCACCCCCCCCGTGGGATATGGCTACACCTTC
CASTPPVGYGYTF
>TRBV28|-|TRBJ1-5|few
TGTGCCAGCAGTTTAGTGGGTTGGGGGTATGGTCAGCCCCAGCATTTT
CASSLVGWGYGQPQHF
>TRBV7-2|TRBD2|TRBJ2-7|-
TGTGCCAGCAGCTCCCCTTGGACTAGGACCTACGAGCATTACTTC
CASSSPWTRTYEHYF
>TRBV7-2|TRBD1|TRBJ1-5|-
TGTGCCAGCAGCTTAGCTAGGACAGGGGGACGCCAGCCCCAGCATTTT
CASSLARTGGRQPQHF
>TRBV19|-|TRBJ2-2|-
TGTGCCAGTAGTATGGGCGTTTCGACCGGGGAGCTGTTTTTT
CASSMGVSTGELFF
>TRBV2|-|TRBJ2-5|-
TGTGCCAGCAGTCCCGGGACTGCTAGCCAGACCCAGTACTTC
CASSPGTASQTQYF
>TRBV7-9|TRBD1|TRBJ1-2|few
TGTGCCAGCAGCTTATCAGGGGGAAACTATGGCTACACCTTC
CASSLSGGNYGYTF
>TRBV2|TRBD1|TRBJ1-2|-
TGTGCCAGCTCTTTACGTCAGGGGGCGGGCGATGGCTACACCTTC
CASSLRQGAGDGYTF